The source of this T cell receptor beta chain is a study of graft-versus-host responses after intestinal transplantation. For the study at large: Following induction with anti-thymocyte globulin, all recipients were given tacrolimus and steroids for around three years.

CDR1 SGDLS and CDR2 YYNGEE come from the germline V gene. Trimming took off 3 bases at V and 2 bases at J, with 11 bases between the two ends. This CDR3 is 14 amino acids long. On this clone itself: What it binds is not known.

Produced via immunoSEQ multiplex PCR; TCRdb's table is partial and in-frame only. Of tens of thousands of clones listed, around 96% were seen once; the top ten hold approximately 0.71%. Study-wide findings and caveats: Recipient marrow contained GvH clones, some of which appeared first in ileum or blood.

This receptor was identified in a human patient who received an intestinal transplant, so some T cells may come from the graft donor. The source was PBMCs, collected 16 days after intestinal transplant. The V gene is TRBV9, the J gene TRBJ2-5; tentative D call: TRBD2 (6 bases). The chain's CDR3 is CASSAGDWQETQYF. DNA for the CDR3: TGTGCCAGCAGCGCGGGGGACTGGCAAGAGACCCAGTACTTC.